The 23 T cell receptor beta chains listed next were all sequenced from one sample in a study of Ad26.COV2.S vaccination and SARS-CoV-2 variants. Only in-frame clones appear in the TCRdb table, and some are missing; sequencing was by immunoSEQ multiplex PCR. The sample lists about 400,000 clones; about four fifths were seen once. Treatment specified: around 19 received Ad26.COV2.S at low or high dose, single or two shots; 5 received placebo; per-sample allocation not given. After the first vaccine or placebo injection, samples were drawn on day 63. Source: peripheral blood, taken in a trial of Ad26.COV2.S vaccine versus placebo. The receptors originated from a person between 18 and 65 years old who received the Ad26.COV2.S COVID-19 vaccine or a placebo.

The CDR3 DNA is TGTGCCAGCAGCTTAAGGGGGGCGGGCTATGGCTACACCTTC. Translation gives CASSLRGAGYGYTF. The rearrangement links TRBV11-3 to TRBJ1-2, with D possibly matching TRBD1 (6 bases). Germline-derived CDR1 and CDR2 are SGHNT and YENEEA. The CDR3 is 14 amino acids. Between the trimmed V and J ends, which lost 2 bases and 4 bases, there was a span of 11 bases.

The chain joins TRBV18 to TRBJ2-4; perhaps D is TRBD1 or TRBD2 (5 bases each). Germline assignment: CDR1 KGHSH and CDR2 LQKENI. The CDR3 sequence is 16 residues long. V dropped 0 bases and J dropped 1 base, with 10 bases sitting between them. The CDR3 is CASSPPGTRAKNIQYF. The CDR3 region has the DNA TGTGCCAGCTCACCACCGGGGACGCGGGCCAAAAACATTCAGTACTTC.

The V gene is TRBV25-1, the J gene TRBJ1-2; the D is unclear. There are 13 residues in the CDR3. V shed 4 bases and J shed 4 bases, with 10 bases lying between them. CDR1 and CDR2 from the germline V gene are MGHDK and SYGVNS. The chain's CDR3 is CASSVVAGYGYTF. CDR3 coding DNA: TGTGCCAGCAGTGTGGTGGCGGGCTATGGCTACACCTTC.

This clone occurred once. The rearrangement links TRBV18 to TRBJ2-1, with D unclear. The V and J ends lost 2 bases and 5 bases respectively, with 16 bases between them. From germline, CDR1 is KGHSH and CDR2 LQKENI. This CDR3 is built from 16 residues. The CDR3 bases are TGTGCCAGCTCACCATGGAACAGTCTTCGGGACAATGAGCAGTTCTTC. Its translation: CASSPWNSLRDNEQFF.

CDR3 sequence (DNA): TGTGCCACCTCCACTACTCCGATAGCATCACCCCTCCACTTT. Amino acid sequence: CATSTTPIASPLHF. This chain connects TRBV2 to TRBJ1-6, with D hard to call. Deletions cut 10 bases from V and 10 bases from J, with 20 bases between. The CDR3 totals 14 residues. Germline V lookup: CDR1 SNHLY, CDR2 FYNNEI.

This clone was detected only a few times. This chain links TRBV6-2 or TRBV6-3 with TRBJ1-2, with unresolved D. The CDR3 runs 13 residues. The V and J ends lost 6 bases and 7 bases respectively, with 15 bases between them. Germline V CDR1 and CDR2: MNHEY, SVGEGT. The CDR3 nucleotides read TGTGCCAGCAGCGACCTTTTGGGATTTGGCTACACCTTC. It codes for CASSDLLGFGYTF.

This chain links TRBV18 with TRBJ2-7; a possible D gene is TRBD2 (5 bases). Looked up from germline, CDR1 is KGHSH and CDR2 is LQKENI. The V gene lost 2 bases and the J gene lost 6 bases, with 23 bases spanning the gap. The CDR3 totals 17 residues. The CDR3 is CASSPLSGNGIIGEQYF. The CDR3 DNA follows: TGTGCCAGCTCACCATTATCCGGGAACGGAATTATCGGCGAGCAGTACTTC.

The rearrangement joins TRBV21-1 to TRBJ2-1; the tabulated D call, TRBD2, remains unverified against the DNA. TRBV21-1 is marked as a pseudogene. There are 14 residues in the CDR3. The CDR3 protein is CATSGLAGDNEQFF. The CDR3 nucleotides are TGTGCCACTTCGGGTCTAGCGGGAGACAATGAGCAGTTCTTC.

The V and J genes are TRBV28 and TRBJ2-7, with TRBD1 as a possible D gene (5 bases). Germline loops: CDR1 MDHEN, CDR2 SYDVKM. Trimming cost V 2 bases and J 4 bases, with 6 bases left between them. The CDR3 has 12 residues. The CDR3 loop reads CASSLAGYEQYF. In DNA, the CDR3 is TGTGCCAGCAGTTTAGCAGGGTACGAGCAGTACTTC.

In this sample, this clone turned up a few times. The chain employs TRBV6-2 or TRBV6-3 and TRBJ2-7; the match to TRBD2 covers 9 bases. V lost 5 bases, J lost 2 bases, and 7 bases stayed unmatched. Germline V lookup: CDR1 MNHEY, CDR2 SVGEGT. The CDR3 spans 15 residues. The CDR3 sequence: CASSIQAGGPYEQYF. The DNA of the CDR3 is TGTGCCAGCAGTATTCAAGCGGGGGGCCCCTACGAGCAGTACTTC.

The chain links TRBV30 to TRBJ2-7; either TRBD1 or TRBD2 may supply D (5 bases each). In germline, CDR1 is GTSNPN, CDR2 SVGIG (reference sequence). The length of the CDR3 is 11 residues. Between the trimmed V and J ends, which lost 3 bases and 3 bases, there was a span of 6 bases. For the CDR3, the DNA is TGTGCCTGGAGGGGGGTCTACGAGCAGTACTTC. Its protein is CAWRGVYEQYF.

V usage is TRBV7-8 and J usage is TRBJ2-2; 8 bases align to TRBD2. The CDR3 is 17 amino acids. V dropped 4 bases and J dropped 5; count of bases not matched to a gene: 12. Germline V gene data show CDR1 as SGHVS and CDR2 as FQNEAQ. The CDR3 protein is CASSSTPGTRGTGELFF. CDR3 nucleotides: TGTGCCAGCAGCTCAACGCCCGGGACTAGAGGAACCGGGGAGCTGTTTTTT.

V is TRBV2 and J is TRBJ2-1; D unclear. This CDR3 region has 11 residues. V was pared by 3 bases and J by 12 bases, with 9 bases between. Per germline, CDR1 SNHLY and CDR2 FYNNEI. The CDR3 loop is CASSDWRWQFF. CDR3 bases: TGTGCCAGCAGTGATTGGCGATGGCAGTTCTTC.

The V gene is TRBV6-2 or TRBV6-3, the J gene TRBJ1-1; 7 bases map to TRBD1. The length of the CDR3 is 14 residues. The germline CDR1 and CDR2 sequences are MNHEY and SVGEGT. Trimming took 6 bases from V and 3 from J; bases not matched to a gene: 7. CDR3 sequence: CASSPGTEYTEAFF. As DNA, the CDR3 is TGTGCCAGCAGCCCCGGGACAGAATACACTGAAGCTTTCTTT.

V is TRBV19 and J is TRBJ2-1, with TRBD1 matching over 9 bases. Germline V gene sequence: CDR1 LNHDA, CDR2 SQIVND (reference sequence). V shed 3 bases, J shed 6 bases, and the junction held 6 bases outside the gene matches. The CDR3 has 15 residues. CDR3 region: CASSMPGQGLNEQFF. DNA of the CDR3: TGTGCCAGTAGTATGCCGGGACAGGGCCTCAATGAGCAGTTCTTC.

This chain links TRBV4-1 with TRBJ2-7; maybe TRBD2 (6 bases). The V end lost 2 bases, the J end lost 2 bases, and 19 bases lay between the germline ends. Germline V gene data show CDR1 as MGHRA and CDR2 as YSYEKL. This CDR3 is built from 17 residues. The CDR3 sequence is CASSQPSLAPRPYEQYF. As DNA, the CDR3 is TGCGCCAGCAGCCAACCCTCCCTAGCGCCGAGACCCTACGAGCAGTACTTC.

The chain carries TRBV7-9 and TRBJ1-2, with a tentative D call TRBD1 (5 bases). CDR1 is SEHNR, CDR2 FQNEAQ, per germline (reference sequence). CDR3 length: 13 residues. This CDR3 is CVDRRLKNYGYTF. CDR3 in DNA: TGTGTCGACAGACGTCTGAAGAACTATGGCTACACCTTC.

The chain is built from TRBV18 and TRBJ2-5; no reliable D call. Trimming shortened V by 2 bases and J by 5 bases, and 12 bases separated the two germline ends. Looked up from germline, CDR1 is KGHSH and CDR2 is LQKENI. The CDR3 is made up of 14 amino acids. The CDR3 nucleotides are TGTGCCAGCTCACCAGCGGTAACGAGGGAGACCCAGTACTTC. This codes for CASSPAVTRETQYF. The whole variable domain, filled in from reference TRBV18 and TRBJ2-5, reads NAGVMQNPRHLVRRRGQEARLRCSPMKGHSHVYWYRQLPEEGLKFMVYLQKENIIDESGMPKERFSAEFPKEGPSILRIQQVVRGDSAAYFCASSPAVTRETQYFGPGTRLLVL.

The genes are TRBV5-1 and TRBJ2-3, with D maybe TRBD2 (6 bases). From germline, CDR1 is SGHRS and CDR2 YFSETQ. V dropped 4 bases and J dropped 1 base, with 16 bases sitting between them. This CDR3 contains 16 residues. The DNA for the CDR3 is TGCGCCAGCAGCCCGCGTGGGGTAGCGGGCACAGATACGCAGTATTTT. Its protein product is CASSPRGVAGTDTQYF.

The rearrangement links TRBV11-3 to TRBJ1-2, with D uncertain. Germline assignment: CDR1 SGHNT and CDR2 YENEEA. The CDR3 runs to 11 residues. Between the trimmed V and J ends, which lost 8 bases and 4 bases, there was a span of 8 bases. The DNA for the CDR3 is TGTGCCAGCGGGCGAGGCTATGGCTACACCTTC. The encoded protein is CASGRGYGYTF.

Ten or more counts support this clone. This rearrangement joins TRBV7-9 to TRBJ2-5; 9 nucleotides align to TRBD1. This CDR3 has 14 residues. CDR1 is SEHNR and CDR2 is FQNEAQ in the germline V gene (reference sequence). The V and J ends lost 5 bases and 4 bases, in that order; junction bases with no gene match: 5. CDR3 in DNA: TGTGCCAGCAGCACCCGGACAGGGGTAGAGACCCAGTACTTC. This codes for CASSTRTGVETQYF.

The V call is TRBV27, the J call TRBJ1-5, with D possibly matching TRBD1 (6 bases). The germline V gene encodes CDR1 MNHEY and CDR2 SMNVEV (reference sequence). The CDR3 covers 15 residues. Trimming stripped 2 bases from V and 4 bases from J, with 12 bases between. CDR3 DNA: TGTGCCAGCAGTTTAGGTTGGGACACAAATCAGCCCCAGCATTTT. Its protein product is CASSLGWDTNQPQHF.

The V and J genes are TRBV19 and TRBJ1-2; no definite D call. V was clipped by 3 bases and J by 4 bases, with 15 bases between them. The CDR3 has 15 amino acids. Per germline, CDR1 LNHDA and CDR2 SQIVND (reference sequence). The CDR3: CASSIQNDGGYGYTF. In DNA, the CDR3 is TGTGCCAGTAGTATCCAGAACGATGGAGGCTATGGCTACACCTTC.